One sample yielded the 19 T cell receptor beta chains listed below, sequenced in a study of cytomegalovirus exposure and HLA in healthy donors. The primer mix had 60 Vbeta and 13 Jbeta primers. TCRdb keeps only in-frame clones here, not all; method: immunoSEQ multiplex PCR. The sample totals about 200,000 clones; its top ten clones hold around 1.1%. Material for sequencing was PBMCs. These receptor sequences come from a girl aged 2 to 9 in good health and CMV-seropositive.

V gene TRBV18 combines with J gene TRBJ1-3; 7 bases are shared with TRBD1. The CDR3 sequence is 15 residues long. Germline CDR1 and CDR2: KGHSH and LQKENI. Trimming removed 3 bases from V and 4 bases from J; junction bases left unmatched: 6. CDR3 nucleotides: TGTGCCAGCTCACCGCGGGACAGCCACGGAAACACCATATATTTT. Protein sequence: CASSPRDSHGNTIYF.

V gene TRBV7-6 combines with J gene TRBJ1-1; 11 nucleotides agree with TRBD1. This CDR3 spans 15 amino acids. Germline trimming cut 2 bases from V and 4 bases from J; bases unmatched to any gene: 3. Germline CDR1 and CDR2: SGHVS and FNYEAQ. The CDR3 spells CASSLQGTGGTEAFF. The DNA for the CDR3 is TGTGCCAGCAGCTTACAGGGGACAGGGGGCACTGAAGCTTTCTTT. Supplemented by reference TRBV7-6 and TRBJ1-1, the full variable domain reads GAGVSQSPRYKVTKRGQDVALRCDPISGHVSLYWYRQALGQGPEFLTYFNYEAQQDKSGLPNDRFSAERPEGSISTLTIQRTEQRDSAMYRCASSLQGTGGTEAFFGQGTRLTVV.

CDR3 sequence: CASSLQIYNSPLHF. The CDR3 DNA reads TGCGCCAGCAGCTTGCAGATCTATAATTCACCCCTCCACTTT. This rearrangement joins TRBV5-1 to TRBJ1-6; no clear D gene. CDR1 and CDR2 (germline): SGHRS, YFSETQ. V shed 1 base and J shed 3 bases, with 5 bases lying between them. This CDR3 contains 14 residues.

V is TRBV7-2 and J is TRBJ2-7; D not certain. Trimming removed 2 bases at V and 2 bases at J, with 13 bases between. This CDR3 comprises 15 residues. The germline gives CDR1 SGHTA, CDR2 FQGNSA. This chain's CDR3 is CASSLSQAVPYEQYF. The DNA for the CDR3 is TGTGCCAGCAGCTTAAGTCAGGCCGTTCCCTACGAGCAGTACTTC.

The chain is built from TRBV10-3 and TRBJ2-3, with 14 bases matching TRBD2. J was trimmed by 3 bases and V by 5 bases; bases with no gene match: 10. Germline V lookup: CDR1 ENHRY, CDR2 SYGVKD. There are 18 residues in the CDR3. The DNA of the CDR3 is TGTGCCATCAGTTTAACCGGGACTAGCGGGGGAGGGACAGATACGCAGTATTTT. Translating gives CAISLTGTSGGGTDTQYF.

V usage is TRBV30 and J usage is TRBJ1-1, with TRBD1 identical over 8 bases. Germline CDR1 and CDR2: GTSNPN and SVGIG (reference sequence). The trim removed 6 bases at V and 1 base at J, leaving 4 bases unmatched. The CDR3 totals 13 residues. CDR3: CACDRGQNTEAFF. The CDR3 DNA reads TGTGCCTGCGACAGGGGACAGAACACTGAAGCTTTCTTT.

The chain employs TRBV28 and TRBJ2-7, with D maybe TRBD1 (5 bases). The ends were cut back, 1 base at V and 3 bases at J, with 16 bases in the middle. The CDR3 covers 16 residues. Germline CDR1 and CDR2: MDHEN and SYDVKM. The CDR3 sequence: CASSLYIQGLDYEQYF. CDR3 DNA: TGTGCCAGCAGTTTATATATCCAGGGTCTAGACTACGAGCAGTACTTC.

The chain combines TRBV6-5 with TRBJ2-7; D gene uncertain. CDR3 length: 15 amino acids. Trimming cost V 4 bases and J 5 bases, with 18 bases left between them. From germline, CDR1 is MNHEY and CDR2 SVGAGI. CDR3 nucleotide sequence: TGTGCCAGCAGTTCTCTCCTGGGCAGGCACGACGAGCAGTACTTC. Translating gives CASSSLLGRHDEQYF.

The V gene is TRBV2, the J gene TRBJ2-6; possibly TRBD2 for D (5 bases). The germline gives CDR1 SNHLY, CDR2 FYNNEI. With 7 bases removed from V and 0 bases from J, the gap between germline ends came to 13 bases. This CDR3 spans 16 amino acids. CDR3 protein: CASTWIAISGANVLTF. Here the CDR3 DNA reads TGTGCCAGCACGTGGATAGCGATCTCTGGGGCCAACGTCCTGACTTTC. Together with reference TRBV2 and TRBJ2-6, the CDR3 gives the full variable domain: EPEVTQTPSHQVTQMGQEVILRCVPISNHLYFYWYRQILGQKVEFLVSFYNNEISEKSEIFDDQFSVERPDGSNFTLKIRSTKLEDSAMYFCASTWIAISGANVLTFGAGSRLTVL.

V and J are TRBV5-6 and TRBJ1-4; D gene uncertain. Trimming removed 0 bases from V and 8 bases from J, with 8 bases in between. The CDR3 runs to 13 residues. Germline V gene data show CDR1 as SGHDT and CDR2 as YYEEEE. CDR3: CASSLGRSEKLFF. CDR3 nucleotides: TGTGCCAGCAGCTTGGGTCGGAGCGAAAAACTGTTTTTT.

The chain has TRBV11-2 and TRBJ1-4; 9 nucleotides line up with TRBD1. Trimming removed 4 bases from V and 11 bases from J; junction bases left unmatched: 5. From germline, CDR1 is SGHAT and CDR2 FQNNGV. This CDR3 has 13 amino acids. The CDR3 loop reads CASSSRDRAKLFF. CDR3 coding DNA: TGTGCCAGCAGCTCCCGGGACAGGGCTAAACTGTTTTTT.

The V and J genes are TRBV7-9 and TRBJ2-7; 7 bases fit TRBD1. Trimming at V came to 5 bases and at J to 3 bases, leaving 4 bases not matched to a gene. CDR1 and CDR2 (germline): SEHNR, FQNEAQ (reference sequence). The CDR3 has 13 amino acids. CDR3 sequence reads: CASSKGQNYEQYF. CDR3 in DNA: TGTGCCAGCAGCAAGGGACAGAACTACGAGCAGTACTTC. Using reference TRBV7-9 and TRBJ2-7 for the parts outside the CDR3, the full variable domain is DTGVSQNPRHKITKRGQNVTFRCDPISEHNRLYWYRQTLGQGPEFLTYFQNEAQLEKSRLLSDRFSAERPKGSFSTLEIQRTEQGDSAMYLCASSKGQNYEQYFGPGTRLTVT.

This chain uses TRBV28 with TRBJ1-1, with D uncertain. This CDR3 region has 14 residues. Per the germline V gene, CDR1 is MDHEN and CDR2 is SYDVKM. Between the trimmed V and J ends, which lost 5 bases and 2 bases, there was a span of 12 bases. The CDR3 region is CASSAAGQNTEAFF. CDR3 coding DNA: TGTGCCAGCAGTGCCGCGGGTCAAAACACTGAAGCTTTCTTT.

The V gene is TRBV11-2, the J gene TRBJ1-2, with D perhaps matching TRBD1 (6 bases). The CDR3 sequence is 14 residues long. V lost 3 bases to trimming and J lost 7 bases, with 15 bases between them. CDR1 and CDR2 from the germline V gene are SGHAT and FQNNGV. The CDR3 bases are TGTGCCAGCAGCTTCGCGGGGGCGAGTGGTGGCTACACCTTC. It encodes CASSFAGASGGYTF.

The chain has TRBV5-6 and TRBJ2-1; D uncertain. Germline V gene data show CDR1 as SGHDT and CDR2 as YYEEEE. This CDR3 has 12 residues. V gave up 2 bases and J gave up 9 bases, with 9 bases separating them. CDR3: CASSFGVPEQFF. CDR3 nucleotide sequence: TGTGCCAGCAGCTTCGGAGTCCCTGAGCAGTTCTTC.

The chain recombines TRBV28 with TRBJ1-3, with a weak D call TRBD1 (5 bases). The germline gives CDR1 MDHEN, CDR2 SYDVKM. The CDR3 extends over 15 amino acids. The germline V and J ends were trimmed by 6 bases and 0 bases, with 12 bases remaining between them. CDR3 sequence: CASRRDLVSGNTIYF. Here the CDR3 DNA reads TGTGCCAGCAGACGGGACTTAGTCTCTGGAAACACCATATATTTT.

This chain links TRBV6-1 with TRBJ2-7; possibly TRBD2 for D (6 bases). CDR1 is MNHNS, CDR2 SASEGT, per germline. CDR3 length: 20 amino acids. Trimming shortened V by 2 bases and J by 1 base, and 27 bases separated the two germline ends. The CDR3 coding sequence is TGTGCCAGCAGTGAACGACTGGCCGTAGCGGCCCGAGGAGCATCCTACGAGCAGTACTTC. The encoded protein is CASSERLAVAARGASYEQYF.

The chain employs TRBV6-1 and TRBJ1-5, with D perhaps matching TRBD1 (5 bases). From germline, CDR1 is MNHNS and CDR2 SASEGT. Trimming took 6 bases from V and 1 from J, leaving 13 bases between them. CDR3 length: 15 amino acids. The CDR3 DNA is TGTGCCAGCAGAGGAATTCAGGGCAGCAATCAGCCCCAGCATTTT. Protein product: CASRGIQGSNQPQHF.

The chain is built from TRBV2 and TRBJ1-5; possible D gene TRBD1, 5 bases. Deletions cut 7 bases from V and 6 bases from J, with 13 bases between. The germline V gene has CDR1 SNHLY and CDR2 FYNNEI. The CDR3 has 13 amino acids. The CDR3 is CASNLGGFQPQHF. CDR3 bases: TGTGCCAGCAACTTGGGGGGGTTTCAGCCCCAGCATTTT.